Sequencing of this T cell receptor beta chain was carried out in a study of OX40 agonist ivuxolimab in advanced cancers. Details on this clone: The antigen is undetermined.

CDR3 length equals 15 residues. Trimming removed 4 bases at V and 5 bases at J, with 16 bases between. CDR1 and CDR2 (germline): MNHNS, SASEGT. TCRdb's copy holds only in-frame clones and misses some; the assay was immunoSEQ multiplex PCR. The sample carries more than 13,000 clones, approximately 80% recorded once. Study findings and constraints: CD4+ and CD8+ blood T cells expanded clonally by week 6 at 0.1 to 3.0 mg/kg. Normalized T-cell clonal expansion was also low in some nonresponders.

The V gene is TRBV6-1, the J gene TRBJ2-3; D is unresolved. The clonotype comes from an adult with an advanced solid tumor such as melanoma, head and neck, liver or kidney cancer. The specimen comprised CD4+ or CD8+ T cells sorted from blood, sampled in a trial of the OX40 agonist ivuxolimab. The CDR3 spells CASSVSLQGIDTQYF. CDR3 sequence (DNA): TGTGCCAGCAGTGTTTCCTTACAAGGGATAGATACGCAGTATTTT.